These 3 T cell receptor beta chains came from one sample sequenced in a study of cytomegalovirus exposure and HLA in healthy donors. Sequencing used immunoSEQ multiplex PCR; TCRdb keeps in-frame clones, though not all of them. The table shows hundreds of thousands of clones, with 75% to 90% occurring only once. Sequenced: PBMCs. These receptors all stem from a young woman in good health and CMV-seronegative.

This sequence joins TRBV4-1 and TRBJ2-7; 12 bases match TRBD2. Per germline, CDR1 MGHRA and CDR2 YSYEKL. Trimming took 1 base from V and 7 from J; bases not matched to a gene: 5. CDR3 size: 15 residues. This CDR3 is CASSQGTSGMLEQYF. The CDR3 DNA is TGCGCCAGCAGCCAAGGGACTAGCGGGATGTTGGAGCAGTACTTC.

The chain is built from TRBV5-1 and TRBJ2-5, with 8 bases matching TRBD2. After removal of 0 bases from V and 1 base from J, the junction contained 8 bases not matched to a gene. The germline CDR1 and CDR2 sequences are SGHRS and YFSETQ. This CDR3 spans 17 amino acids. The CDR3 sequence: CASSLGSGGGLQETQYF. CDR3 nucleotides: TGCGCCAGCAGCTTGGGATCCGGCGGGGGGCTCCAAGAGACCCAGTACTTC. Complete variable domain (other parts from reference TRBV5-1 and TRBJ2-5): KAGVTQTPRYLIKTRGQQVTLSCSPISGHRSVSWYQQTPGQGLQFLFEYFSETQRNKGNFPGRFSGRQFSNSRSEMNVSTLELGDSALYLCASSLGSGGGLQETQYFGPGTRLLVL.

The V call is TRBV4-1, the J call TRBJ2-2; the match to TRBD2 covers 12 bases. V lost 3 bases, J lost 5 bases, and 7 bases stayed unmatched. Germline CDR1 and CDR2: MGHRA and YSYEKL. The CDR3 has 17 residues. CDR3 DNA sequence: TGCGCCAGCAGCCAGCCGCGGACTAGCGGGATTACCGGGGAGCTGTTTTTT. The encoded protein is CASSQPRTSGITGELFF.